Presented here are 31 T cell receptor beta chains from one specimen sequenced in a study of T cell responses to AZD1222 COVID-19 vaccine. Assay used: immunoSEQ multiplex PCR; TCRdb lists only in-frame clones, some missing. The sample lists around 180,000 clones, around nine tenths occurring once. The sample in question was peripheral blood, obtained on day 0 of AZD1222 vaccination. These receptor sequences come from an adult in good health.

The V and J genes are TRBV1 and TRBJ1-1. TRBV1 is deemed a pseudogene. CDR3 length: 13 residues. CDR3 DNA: TGCACCAGCAGCCAACGAGGGCGCGGCGCGGCTTTCTTT. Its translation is CTSSQRGRGAAFF.

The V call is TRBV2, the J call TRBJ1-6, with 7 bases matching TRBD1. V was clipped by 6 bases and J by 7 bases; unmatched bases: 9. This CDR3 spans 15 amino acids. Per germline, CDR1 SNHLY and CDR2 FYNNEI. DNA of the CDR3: TGTGCCAGCAGGGCCTTTGAGGGGGCAAATTCACCCCTCCACTTT. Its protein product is CASRAFEGANSPLHF.

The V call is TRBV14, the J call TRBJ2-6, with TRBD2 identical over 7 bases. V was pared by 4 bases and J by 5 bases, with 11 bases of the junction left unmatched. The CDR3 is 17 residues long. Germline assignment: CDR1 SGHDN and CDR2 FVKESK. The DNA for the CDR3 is TGTGCCAGCAGCCCCCCGCTGGACGGGAGGTGGGCCAACGTCCTGACTTTC. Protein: CASSPPLDGRWANVLTF.

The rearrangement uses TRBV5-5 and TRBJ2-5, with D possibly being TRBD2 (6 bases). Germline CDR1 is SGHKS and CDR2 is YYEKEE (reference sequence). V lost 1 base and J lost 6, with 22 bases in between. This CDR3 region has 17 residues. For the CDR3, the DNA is TGTGCCAGCAGCTTGTTTTTAACATCATCGGGAGCAAAGACCCAGTACTTC. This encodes CASSLFLTSSGAKTQYF.

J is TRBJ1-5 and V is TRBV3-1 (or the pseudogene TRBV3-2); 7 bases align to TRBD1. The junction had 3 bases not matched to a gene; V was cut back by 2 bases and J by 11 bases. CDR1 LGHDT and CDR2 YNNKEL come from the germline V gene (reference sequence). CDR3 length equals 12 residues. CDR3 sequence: CASSQRGRTQHF. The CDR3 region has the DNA TGTGCCAGCAGCCAAAGGGGGCGGACCCAGCATTTT.

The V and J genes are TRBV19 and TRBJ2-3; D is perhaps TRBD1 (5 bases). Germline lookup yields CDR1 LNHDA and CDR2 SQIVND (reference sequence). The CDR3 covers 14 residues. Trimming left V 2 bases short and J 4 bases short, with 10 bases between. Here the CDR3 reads CASSISQQADTQYF. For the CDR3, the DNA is TGTGCCAGTAGTATATCCCAACAGGCAGATACGCAGTATTTT.

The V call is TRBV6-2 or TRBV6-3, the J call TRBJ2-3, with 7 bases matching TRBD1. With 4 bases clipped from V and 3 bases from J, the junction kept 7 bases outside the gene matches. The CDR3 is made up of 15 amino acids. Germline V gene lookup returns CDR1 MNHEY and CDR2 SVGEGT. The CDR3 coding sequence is TGTGCCAGCAGTTCATCAGGGGGATGGACAGATACGCAGTATTTT. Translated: CASSSSGGWTDTQYF.

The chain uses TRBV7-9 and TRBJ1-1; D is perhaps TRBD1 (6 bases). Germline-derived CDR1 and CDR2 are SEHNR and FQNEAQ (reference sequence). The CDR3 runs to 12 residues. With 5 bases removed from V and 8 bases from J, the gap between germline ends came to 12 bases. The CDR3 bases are TGTGCCAGCAGCATAGGGGGACCCGAAGCTTTCTTT. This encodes CASSIGGPEAFF.

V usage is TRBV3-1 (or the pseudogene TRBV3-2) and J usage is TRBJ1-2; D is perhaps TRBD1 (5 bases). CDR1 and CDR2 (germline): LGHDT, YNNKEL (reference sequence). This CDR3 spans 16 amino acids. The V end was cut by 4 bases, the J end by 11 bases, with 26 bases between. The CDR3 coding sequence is TGTGCCAGCAGCCCCCGGGGGAGGGGCGAAGGTAGTGGGTACACCTTC. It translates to CASSPRGRGEGSGYTF.

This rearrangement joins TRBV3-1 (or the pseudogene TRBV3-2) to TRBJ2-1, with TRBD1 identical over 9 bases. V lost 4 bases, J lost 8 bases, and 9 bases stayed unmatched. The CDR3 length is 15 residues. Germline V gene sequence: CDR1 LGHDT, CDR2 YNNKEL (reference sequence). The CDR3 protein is CASSPLGQGSHEQFF. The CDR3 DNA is TGTGCCAGCAGCCCTCTGGGACAGGGATCGCATGAGCAGTTCTTC.

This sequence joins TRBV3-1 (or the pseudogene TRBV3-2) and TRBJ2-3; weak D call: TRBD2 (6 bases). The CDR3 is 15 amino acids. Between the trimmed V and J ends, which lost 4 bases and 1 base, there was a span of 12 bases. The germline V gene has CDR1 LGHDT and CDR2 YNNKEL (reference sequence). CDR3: CASSRLPGGTDTQYF. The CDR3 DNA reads TGTGCCAGCAGCCGACTCCCGGGGGGCACAGATACGCAGTATTTT.

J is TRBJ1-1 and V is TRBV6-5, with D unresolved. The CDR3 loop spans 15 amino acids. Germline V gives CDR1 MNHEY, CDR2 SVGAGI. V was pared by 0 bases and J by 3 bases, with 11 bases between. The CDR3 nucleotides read TGTGCCAGCAGTTACTCGAACGCGGGCGACACTGAAGCTTTCTTT. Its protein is CASSYSNAGDTEAFF.

The CDR3 DNA sequence: TGTGCCAGCAGTGAAACAGGTCAAGAGACCCAGTACTTC. It codes for CASSETGQETQYF. The chain combines TRBV12-3 or TRBV12-4 with TRBJ2-5, with TRBD1 as a possible D gene (5 bases). The CDR3 is 13 amino acids. Trimming removed 5 bases at V and 2 bases at J, with 9 bases between.

CDR3 loop: CASSSQGQGSRTDTQYF. The CDR3 nucleotides read TGCGCCAGCAGCTCCCAGGGACAGGGTAGTCGGACAGATACGCAGTATTTT. The V call is TRBV5-1, the J call TRBJ2-3; 9 nucleotides agree with TRBD1. V lost 3 bases to trimming and J lost 3 bases; unmatched junction nucleotides: 11. The CDR3 extends over 17 amino acids. The germline CDR1 and CDR2 sequences are SGHRS and YFSETQ.

The chain's CDR3 is CASSQVAGARSQETQYF. In DNA form, the CDR3 reads TGCGCCAGCAGCCAAGTTGCAGGCGCCCGGTCCCAAGAGACCCAGTACTTC. The V call is TRBV4-1, the J call TRBJ2-5; D not certain. Trimming removed 1 base from V and 1 base from J, with 16 bases in between. This CDR3 spans 17 amino acids. The germline CDR1 and CDR2 sequences are MGHRA and YSYEKL.

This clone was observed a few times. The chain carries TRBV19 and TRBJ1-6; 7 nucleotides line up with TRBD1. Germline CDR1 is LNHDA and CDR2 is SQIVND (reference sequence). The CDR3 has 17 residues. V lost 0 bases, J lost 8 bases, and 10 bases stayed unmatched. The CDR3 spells CASSIEGRQGVYSPLHF. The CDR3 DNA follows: TGTGCCAGTAGTATAGAGGGCCGACAGGGAGTATATTCACCCCTCCACTTT.

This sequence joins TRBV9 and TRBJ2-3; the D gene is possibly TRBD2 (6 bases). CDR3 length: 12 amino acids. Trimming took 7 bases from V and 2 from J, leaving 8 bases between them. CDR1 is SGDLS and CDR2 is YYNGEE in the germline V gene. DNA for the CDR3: TGTGCCAGCGGGGGGTTCACAGATACGCAGTATTTT. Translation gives CASGGFTDTQYF. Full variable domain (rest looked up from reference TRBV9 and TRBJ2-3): DSGVTQTPKHLITATGQRVTLRCSPRSGDLSVYWYQQSLDQGLQFLIQYYNGEERAKGNILERFSAQQFPDLHSELNLSSLELGDSALYFCASGGFTDTQYFGPGTRLTVL.

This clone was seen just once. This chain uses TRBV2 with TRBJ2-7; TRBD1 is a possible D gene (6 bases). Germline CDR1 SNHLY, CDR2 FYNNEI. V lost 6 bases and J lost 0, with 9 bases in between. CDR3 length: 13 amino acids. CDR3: CASRKDSSYEQYF. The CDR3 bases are TGTGCCAGCAGAAAGGACAGCTCCTACGAGCAGTACTTC.

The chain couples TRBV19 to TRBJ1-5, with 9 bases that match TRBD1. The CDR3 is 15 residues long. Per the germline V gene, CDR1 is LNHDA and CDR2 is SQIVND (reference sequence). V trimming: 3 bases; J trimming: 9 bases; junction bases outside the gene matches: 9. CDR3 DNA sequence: TGTGCCAGTAGTATGGGACAGGGTCCCTTAAGGCCCCAGCATTTT. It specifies CASSMGQGPLRPQHF.

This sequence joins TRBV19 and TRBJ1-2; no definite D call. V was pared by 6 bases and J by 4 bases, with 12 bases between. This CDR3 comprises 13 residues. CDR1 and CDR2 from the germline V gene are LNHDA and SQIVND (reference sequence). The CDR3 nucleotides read TGTGCCAGTAGCATCCTCACTTCCTATGGCTACACCTTC. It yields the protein CASSILTSYGYTF.

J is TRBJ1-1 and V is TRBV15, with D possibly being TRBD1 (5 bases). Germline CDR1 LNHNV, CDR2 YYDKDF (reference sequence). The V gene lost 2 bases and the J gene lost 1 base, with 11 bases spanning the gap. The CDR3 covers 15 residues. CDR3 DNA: TGTGCCACCAGCAGAAACCTTGGACAGAACACTGAAGCTTTCTTT. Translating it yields CATSRNLGQNTEAFF.

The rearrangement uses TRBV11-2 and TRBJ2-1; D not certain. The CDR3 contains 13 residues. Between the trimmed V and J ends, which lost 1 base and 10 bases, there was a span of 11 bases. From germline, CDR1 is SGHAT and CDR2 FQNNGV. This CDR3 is CASSLGSLREQFF. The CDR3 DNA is TGTGCCAGCAGCTTAGGTAGTCTCCGAGAGCAGTTCTTC.

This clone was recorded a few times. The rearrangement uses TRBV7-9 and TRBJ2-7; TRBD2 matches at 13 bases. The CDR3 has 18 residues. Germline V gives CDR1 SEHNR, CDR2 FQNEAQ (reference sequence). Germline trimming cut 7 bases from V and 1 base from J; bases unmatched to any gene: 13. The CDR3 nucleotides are TGTGCCAGCACCCAGATTGTGACTAGCGGGGGGTATTCCTACGAGCAGTACTTC. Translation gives CASTQIVTSGGYSYEQYF.

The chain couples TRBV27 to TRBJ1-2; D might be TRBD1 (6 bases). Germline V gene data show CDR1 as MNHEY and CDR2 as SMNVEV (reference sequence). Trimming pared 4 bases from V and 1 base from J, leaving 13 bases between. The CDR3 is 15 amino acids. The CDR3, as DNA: TGTGCCAGCAGTTCCCACGGGGGCGGTAACTATGGCTACACCTTC. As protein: CASSSHGGGNYGYTF.

As DNA, the CDR3 is TGCGCCAGCAGCCAAGATAGTTTAGGGACAGGGAATAATTCACCCCTCCACTTT. Translated, it gives CASSQDSLGTGNNSPLHF. V is TRBV4-3 and J is TRBJ1-6; 9 nucleotides match TRBD1. CDR3 length: 18 residues. Germline CDR1 LGHNA, CDR2 YSLEER. With V trimmed by 0 bases and J by 5 bases, 8 bases remained unmatched.

The DNA for the CDR3 is TGTGCCAGCAGTCGACTCGGTGAGCAGTTCTTC. Its protein product is CASSRLGEQFF. This rearrangement joins TRBV27 to TRBJ2-1, with D unclear. Germline V lookup: CDR1 MNHEY, CDR2 SMNVEV (reference sequence). V lost 5 bases and J lost 9, with 8 bases in between. The CDR3 runs 11 residues.

The CDR3 loop reads CASSPGPTRNQPQHF. DNA of the CDR3: TGTGCCAGCAGCCCGGGACCGACAAGGAATCAGCCCCAGCATTTT. The chain couples TRBV6-2 or TRBV6-3 to TRBJ1-5, with a possible D match to TRBD1 (5 bases). CDR3 length equals 15 residues. The germline CDR1 and CDR2 sequences are MNHEY and SVGEGT. V was trimmed by 6 bases and J by 4 bases, leaving 16 bases between them.

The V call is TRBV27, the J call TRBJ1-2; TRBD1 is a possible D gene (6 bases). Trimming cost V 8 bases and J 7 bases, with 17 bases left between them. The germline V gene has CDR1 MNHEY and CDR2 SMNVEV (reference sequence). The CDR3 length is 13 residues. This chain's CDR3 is CASGRGLTSGYTF. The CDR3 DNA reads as TGTGCCAGCGGTCGGGGGCTTACTAGTGGCTACACCTTC.

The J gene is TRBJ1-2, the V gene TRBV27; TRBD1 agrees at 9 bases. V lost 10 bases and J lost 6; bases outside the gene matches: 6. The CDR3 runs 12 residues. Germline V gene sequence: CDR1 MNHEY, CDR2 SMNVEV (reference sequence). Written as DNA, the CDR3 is TGTGCCACTCTACAGGGGGCTGATGGCTACACCTTC. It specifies CATLQGADGYTF.

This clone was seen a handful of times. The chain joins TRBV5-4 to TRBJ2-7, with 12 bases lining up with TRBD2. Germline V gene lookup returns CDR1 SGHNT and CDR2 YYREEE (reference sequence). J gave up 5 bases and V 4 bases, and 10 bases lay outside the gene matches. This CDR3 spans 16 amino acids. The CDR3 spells CASSRRLAGEMDEQYF. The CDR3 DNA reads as TGTGCCAGCAGCAGGAGACTAGCGGGGGAAATGGACGAGCAGTACTTC.

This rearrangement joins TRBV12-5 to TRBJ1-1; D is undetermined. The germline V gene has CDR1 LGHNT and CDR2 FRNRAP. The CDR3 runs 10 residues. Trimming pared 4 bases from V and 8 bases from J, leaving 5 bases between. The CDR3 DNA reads TGTGCTAGTGGTTCCCGCGAAGCTTTCTTT. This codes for CASGSREAFF.